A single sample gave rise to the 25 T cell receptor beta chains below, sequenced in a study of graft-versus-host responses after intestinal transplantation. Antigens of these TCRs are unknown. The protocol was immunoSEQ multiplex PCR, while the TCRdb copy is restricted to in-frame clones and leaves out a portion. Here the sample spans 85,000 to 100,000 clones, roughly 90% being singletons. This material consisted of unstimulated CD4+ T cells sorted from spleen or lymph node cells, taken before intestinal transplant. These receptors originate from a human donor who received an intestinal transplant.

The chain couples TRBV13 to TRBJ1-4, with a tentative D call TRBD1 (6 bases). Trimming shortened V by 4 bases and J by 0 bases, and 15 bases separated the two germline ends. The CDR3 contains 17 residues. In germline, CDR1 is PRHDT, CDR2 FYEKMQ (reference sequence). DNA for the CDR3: TGTGCCAGCAGCTCTACCGACAGGCTCACAACTAATGAAAAACTGTTTTTT. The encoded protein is CASSSTDRLTTNEKLFF.

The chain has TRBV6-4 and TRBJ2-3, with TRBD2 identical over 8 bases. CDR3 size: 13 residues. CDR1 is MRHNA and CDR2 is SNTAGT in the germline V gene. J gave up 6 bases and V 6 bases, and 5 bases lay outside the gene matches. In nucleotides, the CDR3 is TGTGCCAGCAGCGGGGGGGCCGGGGATACGCAGTATTTT. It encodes CASSGGAGDTQYF.

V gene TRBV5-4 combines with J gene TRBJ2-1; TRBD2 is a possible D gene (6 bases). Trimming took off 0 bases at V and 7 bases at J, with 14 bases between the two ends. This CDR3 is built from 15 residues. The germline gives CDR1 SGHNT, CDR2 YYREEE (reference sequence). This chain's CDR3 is CASSLGFGGVNEQFF. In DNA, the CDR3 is TGTGCCAGCAGCTTGGGTTTCGGGGGAGTAAATGAGCAGTTCTTC.

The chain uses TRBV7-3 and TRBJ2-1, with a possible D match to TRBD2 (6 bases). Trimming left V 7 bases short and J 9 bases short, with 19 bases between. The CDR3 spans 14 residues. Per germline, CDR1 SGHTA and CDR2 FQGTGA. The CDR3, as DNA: TGTGCCAGCACCTTGGAGCGGGTTCGTGGTGAGCAGTTCTTC. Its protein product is CASTLERVRGEQFF.

CDR3 residues: CASSPDRAYNEQFF. The CDR3 DNA follows: TGTGCCAGCAGCCCCGACAGGGCCTACAATGAGCAGTTCTTC. The chain links TRBV11-2 to TRBJ2-1, with 7 positions matching TRBD1. Germline trimming cut 5 bases from V and 2 bases from J; bases unmatched to any gene: 3. The CDR3 runs 14 residues. Germline CDR1 is SGHAT and CDR2 is FQNNGV.

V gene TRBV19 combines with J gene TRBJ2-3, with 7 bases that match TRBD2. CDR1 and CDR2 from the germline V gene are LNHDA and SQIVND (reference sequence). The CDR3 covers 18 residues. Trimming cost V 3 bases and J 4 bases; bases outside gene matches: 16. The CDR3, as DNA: TGTGCCAGTAGTATTCGACCCCCGGGAGGTTTGGTGGCAGATACGCAGTATTTT. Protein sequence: CASSIRPPGGLVADTQYF. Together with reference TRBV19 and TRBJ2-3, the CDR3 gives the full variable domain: DGGITQSPKYLFRKEGQNVTLSCEQNLNHDAMYWYRQDPGQGLRLIYYSQIVNDFQKGDIAEGYSVSREKKESFPLTVTSAQKNPTAFYLCASSIRPPGGLVADTQYFGPGTRLTVL.

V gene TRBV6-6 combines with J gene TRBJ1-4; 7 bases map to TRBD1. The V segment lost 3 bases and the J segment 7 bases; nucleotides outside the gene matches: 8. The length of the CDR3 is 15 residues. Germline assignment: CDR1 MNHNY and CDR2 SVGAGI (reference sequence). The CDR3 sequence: CASSYRGGAGEKLFF. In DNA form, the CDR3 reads TGTGCCAGCAGTTATAGAGGGGGCGCGGGTGAAAAACTGTTTTTT.

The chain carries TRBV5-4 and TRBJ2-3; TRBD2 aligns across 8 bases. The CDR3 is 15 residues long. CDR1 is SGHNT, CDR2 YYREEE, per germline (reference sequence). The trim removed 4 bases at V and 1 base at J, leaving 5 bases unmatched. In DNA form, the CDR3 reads TGTGCCAGCAGCCCGAAGACTAGCGGCACAGATACGCAGTATTTT. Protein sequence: CASSPKTSGTDTQYF.

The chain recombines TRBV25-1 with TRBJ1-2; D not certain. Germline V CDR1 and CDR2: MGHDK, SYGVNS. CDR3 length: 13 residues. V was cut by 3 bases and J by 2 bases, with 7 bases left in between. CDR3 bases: TGTGCCAGCAGTGATTATCCCAACTATGGCTACACCTTC. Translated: CASSDYPNYGYTF.

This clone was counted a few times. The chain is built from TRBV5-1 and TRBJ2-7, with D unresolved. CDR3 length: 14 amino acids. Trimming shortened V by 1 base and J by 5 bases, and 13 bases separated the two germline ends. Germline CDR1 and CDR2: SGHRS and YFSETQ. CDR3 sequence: CASSLRKQAHEQYF. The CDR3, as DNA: TGCGCCAGCAGCTTGAGAAAGCAGGCCCACGAGCAGTACTTC.

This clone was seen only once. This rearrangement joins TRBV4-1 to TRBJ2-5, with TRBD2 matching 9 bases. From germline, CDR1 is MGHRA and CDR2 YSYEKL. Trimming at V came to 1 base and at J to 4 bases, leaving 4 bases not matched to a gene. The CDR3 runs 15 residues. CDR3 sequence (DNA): TGCGCCAGCAGCCAAGGCGCGGGGGGGCCAGAGACCCAGTACTTC. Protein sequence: CASSQGAGGPETQYF.

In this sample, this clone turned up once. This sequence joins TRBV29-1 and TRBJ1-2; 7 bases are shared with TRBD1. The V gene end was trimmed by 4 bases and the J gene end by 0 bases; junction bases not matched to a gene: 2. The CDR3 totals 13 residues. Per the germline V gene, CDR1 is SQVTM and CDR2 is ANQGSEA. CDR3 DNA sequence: TGCAGCGTTGCGACAGGGCCTAACTATGGCTACACCTTC. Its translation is CSVATGPNYGYTF.

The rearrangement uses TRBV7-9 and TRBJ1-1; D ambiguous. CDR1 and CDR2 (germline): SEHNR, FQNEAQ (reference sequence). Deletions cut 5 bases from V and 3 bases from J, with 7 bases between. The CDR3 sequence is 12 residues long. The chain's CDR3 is CASSPRDTEAFF. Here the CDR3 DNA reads TGTGCCAGCAGCCCCCGCGACACTGAAGCTTTCTTT.

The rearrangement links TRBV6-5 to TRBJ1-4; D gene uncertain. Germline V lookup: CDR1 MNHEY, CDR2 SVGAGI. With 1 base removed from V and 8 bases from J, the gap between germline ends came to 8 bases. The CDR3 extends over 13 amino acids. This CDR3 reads CASSYLTREKLFF. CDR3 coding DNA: TGTGCCAGCAGTTACTTAACCAGGGAAAAACTGTTTTTT.

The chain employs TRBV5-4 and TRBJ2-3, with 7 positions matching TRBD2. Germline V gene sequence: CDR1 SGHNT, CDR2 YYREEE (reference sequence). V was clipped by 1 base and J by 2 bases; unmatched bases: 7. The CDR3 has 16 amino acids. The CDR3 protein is CASSLRSGVNTDTQYF. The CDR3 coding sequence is TGTGCCAGCAGCTTGAGGAGCGGGGTCAACACAGATACGCAGTATTTT.

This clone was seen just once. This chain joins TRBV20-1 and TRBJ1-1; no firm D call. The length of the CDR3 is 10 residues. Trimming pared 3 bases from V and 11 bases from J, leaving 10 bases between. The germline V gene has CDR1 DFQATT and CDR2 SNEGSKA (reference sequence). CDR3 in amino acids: CSARSHVAFF. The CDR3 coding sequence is TGCAGTGCTAGGTCCCATGTGGCTTTCTTT.

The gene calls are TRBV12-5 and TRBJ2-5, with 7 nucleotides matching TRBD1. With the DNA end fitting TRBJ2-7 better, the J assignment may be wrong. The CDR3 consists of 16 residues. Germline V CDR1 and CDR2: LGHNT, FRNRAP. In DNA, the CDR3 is TGTGCTAGTGGTTTGACCACCGGGACAGCGATCTACGAGCAGTACTTC. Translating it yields CASGLTTGTAIYEQYF.

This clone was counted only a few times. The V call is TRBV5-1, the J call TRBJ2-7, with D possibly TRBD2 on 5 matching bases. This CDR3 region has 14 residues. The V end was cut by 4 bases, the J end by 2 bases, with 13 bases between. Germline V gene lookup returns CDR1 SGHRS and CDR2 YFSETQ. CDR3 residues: CASSPAEGTYEQYF. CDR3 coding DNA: TGCGCCAGCAGCCCCGCCGAGGGAACCTACGAGCAGTACTTC.

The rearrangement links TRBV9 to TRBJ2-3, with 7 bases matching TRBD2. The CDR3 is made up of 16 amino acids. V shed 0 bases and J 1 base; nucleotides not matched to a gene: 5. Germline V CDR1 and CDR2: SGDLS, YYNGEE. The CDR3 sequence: CASSVAPRGGTDTQYF. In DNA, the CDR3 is TGTGCCAGCAGCGTAGCCCCTCGGGGGGGCACAGATACGCAGTATTTT.

The CDR3 region has the DNA TGTGCCAGCAGCAAACAGGGCTACGAGCAGTACTTC. Amino acids: CASSKQGYEQYF. V usage is TRBV11-2 and J usage is TRBJ2-7; TRBD1 is a possible D gene (6 bases). The CDR3 contains 12 residues. Trimming removed 5 bases from V and 3 bases from J, with 8 bases in between. Per the germline V gene, CDR1 is SGHAT and CDR2 is FQNNGV.

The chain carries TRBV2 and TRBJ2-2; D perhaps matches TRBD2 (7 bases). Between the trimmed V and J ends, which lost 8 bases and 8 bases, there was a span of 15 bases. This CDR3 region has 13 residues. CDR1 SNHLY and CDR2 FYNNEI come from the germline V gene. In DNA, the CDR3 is TGTGCCAGCGTCAGGGCGGGGGCAGGGGAGCTGTTTTTT. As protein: CASVRAGAGELFF.

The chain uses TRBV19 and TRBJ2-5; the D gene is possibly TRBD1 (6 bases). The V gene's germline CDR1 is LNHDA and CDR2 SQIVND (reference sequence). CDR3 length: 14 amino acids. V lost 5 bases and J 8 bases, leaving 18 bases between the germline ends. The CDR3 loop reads CASSPLGQGLTQYF. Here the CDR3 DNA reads TGTGCCAGTAGTCCGCTGGGGCAGGGGCTTACCCAGTACTTC.

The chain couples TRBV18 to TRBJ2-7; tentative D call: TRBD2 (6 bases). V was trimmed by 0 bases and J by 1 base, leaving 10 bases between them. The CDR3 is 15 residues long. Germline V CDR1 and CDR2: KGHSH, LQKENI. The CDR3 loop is CASSPPAGGSYEQYF. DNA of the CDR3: TGTGCCAGCTCACCACCAGCAGGAGGGTCCTACGAGCAGTACTTC.

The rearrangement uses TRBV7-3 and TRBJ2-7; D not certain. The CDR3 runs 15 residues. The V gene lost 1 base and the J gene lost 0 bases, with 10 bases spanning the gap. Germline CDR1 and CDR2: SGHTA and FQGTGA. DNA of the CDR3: TGTGCCAGCAGCTTAATGGGCAGTAGCTCCTACGAGCAGTACTTC. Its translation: CASSLMGSSSYEQYF. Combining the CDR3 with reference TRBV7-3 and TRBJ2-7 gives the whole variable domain GAGVSQTPSNKVTEKGKYVELRCDPISGHTALYWYRQSLGQGPEFLIYFQGTGAADDSGLPNDRFFAVRPEGSVSTLKIQRTERGDSAVYLCASSLMGSSSYEQYFGPGTRLTVT.

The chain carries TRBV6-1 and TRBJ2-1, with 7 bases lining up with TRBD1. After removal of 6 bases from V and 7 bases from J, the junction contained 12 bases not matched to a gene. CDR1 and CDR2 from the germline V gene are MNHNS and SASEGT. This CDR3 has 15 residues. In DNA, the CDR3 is TGTGCCAGCAGCACACAGGGGCTAGTGTTGAATGAGCAGTTCTTC. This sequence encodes CASSTQGLVLNEQFF.